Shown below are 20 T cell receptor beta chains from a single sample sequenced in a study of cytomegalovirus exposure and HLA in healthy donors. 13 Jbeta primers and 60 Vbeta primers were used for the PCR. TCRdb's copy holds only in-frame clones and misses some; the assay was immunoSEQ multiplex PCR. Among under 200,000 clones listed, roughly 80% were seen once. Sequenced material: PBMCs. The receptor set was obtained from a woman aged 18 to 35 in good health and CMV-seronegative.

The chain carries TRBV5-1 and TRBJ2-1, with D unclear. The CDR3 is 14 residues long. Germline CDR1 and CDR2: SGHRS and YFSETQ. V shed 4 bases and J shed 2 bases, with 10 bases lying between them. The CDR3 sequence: CASSVGGTYNEQFF. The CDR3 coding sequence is TGCGCCAGCAGCGTGGGTGGCACCTACAATGAGCAGTTCTTC.

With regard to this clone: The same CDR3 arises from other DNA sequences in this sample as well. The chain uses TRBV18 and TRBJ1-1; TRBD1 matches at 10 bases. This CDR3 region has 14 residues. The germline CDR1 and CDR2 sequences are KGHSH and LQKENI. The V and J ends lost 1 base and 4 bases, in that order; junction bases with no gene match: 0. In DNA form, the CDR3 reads TGTGCCAGCTCACCACGGACAGGGGGCACTGAAGCTTTCTTT. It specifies CASSPRTGGTEAFF.

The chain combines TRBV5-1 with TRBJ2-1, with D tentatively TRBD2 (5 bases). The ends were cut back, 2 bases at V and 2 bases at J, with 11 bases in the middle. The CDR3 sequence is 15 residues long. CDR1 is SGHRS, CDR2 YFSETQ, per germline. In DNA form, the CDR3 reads TGCGCCAGCAGCTTACCAGCGGTTACCTACAATGAGCAGTTCTTC. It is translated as CASSLPAVTYNEQFF.

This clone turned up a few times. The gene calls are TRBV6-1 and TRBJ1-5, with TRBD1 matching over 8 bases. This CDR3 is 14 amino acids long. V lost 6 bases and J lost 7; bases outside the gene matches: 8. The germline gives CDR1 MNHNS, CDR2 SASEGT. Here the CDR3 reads CASSPGTGKQPQHF. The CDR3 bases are TGTGCCAGCAGCCCCGGGACAGGAAAACAGCCCCAGCATTTT.

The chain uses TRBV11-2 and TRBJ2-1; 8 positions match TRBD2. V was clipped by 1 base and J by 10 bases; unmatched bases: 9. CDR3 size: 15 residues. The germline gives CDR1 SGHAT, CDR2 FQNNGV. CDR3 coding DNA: TGTGCCAGCAGCTTAGCTCTTAGCGGGGTAGGCGAGCAGTTCTTC. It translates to CASSLALSGVGEQFF.

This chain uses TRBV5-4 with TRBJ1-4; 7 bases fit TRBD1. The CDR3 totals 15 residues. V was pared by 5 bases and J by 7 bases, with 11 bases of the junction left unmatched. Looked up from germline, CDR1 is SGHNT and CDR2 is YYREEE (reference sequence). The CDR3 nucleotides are TGTGCCAGCAGGGAGACCGGGACAGTTGGTGAAAAACTGTTTTTT. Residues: CASRETGTVGEKLFF.

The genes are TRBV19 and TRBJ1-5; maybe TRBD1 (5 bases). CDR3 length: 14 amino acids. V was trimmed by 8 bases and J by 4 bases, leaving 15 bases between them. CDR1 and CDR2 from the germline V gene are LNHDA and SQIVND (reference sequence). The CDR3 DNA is TGTGCCAGTGTTGCAGGGTTCCTAAATCAGCCCCAGCATTTT. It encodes CASVAGFLNQPQHF.

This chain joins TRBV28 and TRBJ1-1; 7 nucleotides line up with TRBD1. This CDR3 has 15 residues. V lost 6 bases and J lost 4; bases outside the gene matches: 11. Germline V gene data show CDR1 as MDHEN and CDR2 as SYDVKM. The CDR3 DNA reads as TGTGCCAGCAGCCTCAGTGACAGGGAGGTCACTGAAGCTTTCTTT. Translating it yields CASSLSDREVTEAFF. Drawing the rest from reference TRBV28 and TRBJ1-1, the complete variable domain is DVKVTQSSRYLVKRTGEKVFLECVQDMDHENMFWYRQDPGLGLRLIYFSYDVKMKEKGDIPEGYSVSREKKERFSLILESASTNQTSMYLCASSLSDREVTEAFFGQGTRLTVV.

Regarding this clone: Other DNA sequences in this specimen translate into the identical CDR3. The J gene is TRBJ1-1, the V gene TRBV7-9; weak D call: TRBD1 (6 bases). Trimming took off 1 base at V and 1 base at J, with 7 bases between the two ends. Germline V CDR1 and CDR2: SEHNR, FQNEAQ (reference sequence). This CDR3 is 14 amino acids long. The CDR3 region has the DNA TGTGCCAGCAGCTTAGGGACAGCGAACACTGAAGCTTTCTTT. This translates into CASSLGTANTEAFF.

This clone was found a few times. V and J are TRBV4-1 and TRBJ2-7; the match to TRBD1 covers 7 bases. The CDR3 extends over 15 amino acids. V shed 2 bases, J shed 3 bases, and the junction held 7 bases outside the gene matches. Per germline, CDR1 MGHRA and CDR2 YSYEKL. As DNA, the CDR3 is TGCGCCAGCAGCCAAAACGAGGGGGCGGGCTACGAGCAGTACTTC. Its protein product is CASSQNEGAGYEQYF.

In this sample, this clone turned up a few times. The CDR3 bases are TGTGCCAGCAGCTTTTCTAGCGGGAGGGTGGAGACCCAGTACTTC. This gives the protein CASSFSSGRVETQYF. The rearrangement joins TRBV7-8 to TRBJ2-5; 12 nucleotides line up with TRBD2. With 3 bases clipped from V and 5 bases from J, the junction kept 4 bases outside the gene matches. The V gene's germline CDR1 is SGHVS and CDR2 FQNEAQ. This CDR3 comprises 15 residues.

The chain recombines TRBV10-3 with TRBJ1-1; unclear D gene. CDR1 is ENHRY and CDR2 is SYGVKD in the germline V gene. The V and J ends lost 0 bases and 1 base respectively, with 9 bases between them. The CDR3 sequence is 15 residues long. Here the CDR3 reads CAISESKRGNTEAFF. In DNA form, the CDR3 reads TGTGCCATCAGTGAGTCGAAGAGAGGGAACACTGAAGCTTTCTTT.

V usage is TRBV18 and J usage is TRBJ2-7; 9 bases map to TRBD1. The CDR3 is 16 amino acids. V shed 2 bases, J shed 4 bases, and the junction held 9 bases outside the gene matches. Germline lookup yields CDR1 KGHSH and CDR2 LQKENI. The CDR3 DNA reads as TGTGCCAGCTCACCAACTACGACAGGGGGGGTTTACGAGCAGTACGTC. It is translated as CASSPTTTGGVYEQYV.

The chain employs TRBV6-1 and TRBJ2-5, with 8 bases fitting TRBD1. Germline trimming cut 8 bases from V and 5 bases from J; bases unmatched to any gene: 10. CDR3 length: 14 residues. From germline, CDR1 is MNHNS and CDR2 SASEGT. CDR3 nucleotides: TGTGCCAGCGAGACAGGGGATCTTTTGGAGACCCAGTACTTC. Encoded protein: CASETGDLLETQYF.

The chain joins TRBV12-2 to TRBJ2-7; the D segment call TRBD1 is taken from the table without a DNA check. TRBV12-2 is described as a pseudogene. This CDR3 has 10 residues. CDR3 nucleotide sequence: TGTGCAAGTCGCCCAGGCGAGCAGTACGTC. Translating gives CASRPGEQYV.

Here the CDR3 DNA reads TGTGCCAGTAAATCACAGGGTATGGGAAACACCATATATTTT. Amino acid sequence: CASKSQGMGNTIYF. The rearrangement uses TRBV19 and TRBJ1-3; tentatively, D is TRBD1 (6 bases). V lost 7 bases and J lost 4, with 14 bases in between. Germline V gene lookup returns CDR1 LNHDA and CDR2 SQIVND (reference sequence). The CDR3 extends over 14 amino acids.

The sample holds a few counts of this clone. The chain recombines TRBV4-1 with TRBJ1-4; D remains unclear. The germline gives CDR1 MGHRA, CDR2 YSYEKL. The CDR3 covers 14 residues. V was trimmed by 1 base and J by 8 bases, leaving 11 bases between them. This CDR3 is CASSQAEEWEKLFF. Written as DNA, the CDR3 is TGCGCCAGCAGCCAAGCAGAGGAATGGGAAAAACTGTTTTTT.

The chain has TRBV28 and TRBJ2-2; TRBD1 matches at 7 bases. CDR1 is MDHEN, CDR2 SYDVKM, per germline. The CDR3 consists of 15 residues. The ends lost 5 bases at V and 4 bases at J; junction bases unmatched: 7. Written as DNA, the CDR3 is TGTGCCAGCAGTCCCCCGACAGGGAGCACCGGGGAGCTGTTTTTT. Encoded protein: CASSPPTGSTGELFF.

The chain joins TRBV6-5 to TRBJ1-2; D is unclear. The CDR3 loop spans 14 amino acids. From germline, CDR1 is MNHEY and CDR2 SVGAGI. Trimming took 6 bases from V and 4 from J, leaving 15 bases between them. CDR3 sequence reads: CASSHDTPGYGYTF. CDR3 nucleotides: TGTGCCAGCAGCCACGACACTCCAGGCTATGGCTACACCTTC.

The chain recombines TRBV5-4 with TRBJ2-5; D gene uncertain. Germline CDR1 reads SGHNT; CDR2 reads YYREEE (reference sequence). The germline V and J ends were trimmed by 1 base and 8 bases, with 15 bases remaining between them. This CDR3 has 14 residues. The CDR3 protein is CASSLPYPSITQYF. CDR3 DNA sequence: TGTGCCAGCAGCTTGCCCTACCCTAGTATTACCCAGTACTTC.